This T cell receptor beta chain originates from a study of early T cells in non-severe SARS-CoV-2 infection. In the study overall: Sequencing input comprised bulk RNA from unsorted whole blood; chain pairing was not available. Broader study findings: Using VDJdb, the matching emphasized anti-spike CD8 responses while missing private and CD4 specificities.

Unique molecular identifiers tagged individual cDNA molecules. TCRdb ran MiXCR on the 5' RACE reads and lists one entry per CDR3 protein. The profile shows around 99,000 distinct CDR3 sequences, over 8.5% of them singletons. Deletions cut 1 base from V and 7 bases from J, with 11 bases between. In germline, CDR1 is SQVTM, CDR2 ANQGSEA. There are 13 residues in the CDR3. This clonotype was counted only a few times. Antigen: not known. This receptor was identified in an adult who was a healthcare worker with PCR-confirmed SARS-CoV-2 infection or an uninfected control (not recorded which). The V call is TRBV29-1, the J call TRBJ2-1; D gene unclear. Sequencing was performed on whole blood. The CDR3 nucleotides read TGCAGCGTTGAAGGGGTGTCAAGGAATGAGCAGTTCTTC. Translated: CSVEGVSRNEQFF.